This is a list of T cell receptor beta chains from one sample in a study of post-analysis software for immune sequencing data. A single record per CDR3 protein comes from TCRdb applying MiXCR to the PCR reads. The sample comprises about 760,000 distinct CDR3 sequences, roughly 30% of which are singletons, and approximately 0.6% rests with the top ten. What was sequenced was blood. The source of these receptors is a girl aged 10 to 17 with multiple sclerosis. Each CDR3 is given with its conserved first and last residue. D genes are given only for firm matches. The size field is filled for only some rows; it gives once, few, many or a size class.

TGTGCCAGCACCATCACCGGGACAGGCGCCAACGAGCAGTACTTC CASTITGTGANEQYF TRBJ2-7 NA TRBV6-5 TRBD1
TGTGCCATCAGTCAAACCGGGACTAGCGGGAATGAGCAGTACTTC CAISQTGTSGNEQYF TRBJ2-5 NA TRBV10-3 TRBD2
TGTGCCAGCAGTTGGTCCGGCGGGGTCCGCACAGATACGCAGTATTTT CASSWSGGVRTDTQYF TRBJ2-3 NA TRBV12-3/TRBV12-4 NA
TGTGCCAGCAGCTTAGGGAATAGCGGGAGTCGTTGGTACGAGCAGTACTTC CASSLGNSGSRWYEQYF TRBJ2-7 few TRBV7-2 TRBD2
TGTGCCAGCACCGGGGGGCTCATAGACGGCCTCTATGGCTACACCTTC CASTGGLIDGLYGYTF TRBJ1-2 NA TRBV12-3/TRBV12-4 NA
TGTGCCAGCAGTTCGGGAGGGGGCTCGACCGCCCAGCATTTT CASSSGGGSTAQHF TRBJ1-5 NA TRBV27 TRBD1
TGTGCCGTCCGCGGGACCGATGTCTGCAATGAGCAGTACTTC CAVRGTDVCNEQYF TRBJ2-5 NA TRBV10-3 NA
TGTGCTAGTGGTTTGGTGCCAGGCCCGAAGCCAGGGGGCTACACCTTC CASGLVPGPKPGGYTF TRBJ1-2 few TRBV12-5 NA
TGTGCCAGCAGCGTAGCTGGCGGGAGGGCCGGGGAGACCCAGTACTTC CASSVAGGRAGETQYF TRBJ2-5 few TRBV9 TRBD2
TGCGCCAGCAGCCTAGGAGCGGGATCGTACAATGAGCAGTTCTTC CASSLGAGSYNEQFF TRBJ2-1 many TRBV5-1 TRBD2
TGCAGCGTCCGACCTGGGGGAGATACGCAGTATTTT CSVRPGGDTQYF TRBJ2-3 few TRBV29-1 NA
TGCGGCGTTGGGACAGGGGCTTACAATGAGCAGTTCTTC CGVGTGAYNEQFF TRBJ2-1 NA TRBV29-1 TRBD1
TGTGCCAGCAGCCGCCTGGATGGGAAGGGGAACACTGAAGCTTTCTTT CASSRLDGKGNTEAFF TRBJ1-1 few TRBV5-6 NA
TGTGCCAGCAGTCAGGGCGTCGGCTATGGCTACACCTTC CASSQGVGYGYTF TRBJ1-2 few TRBV6-5 NA
TGTGCCATCCGAGGACAGGGGGATTCTGGGGCCAACGTCCTGACTTTC CAIRGQGDSGANVLTF TRBJ2-6 many TRBV10-3 TRBD1
TGCAGTGCCCCGGGGACAGGGCACTACGAGCAGTACTTC CSAPGTGHYEQYF TRBJ2-7 few TRBV20-1 TRBD1
TGTGCCAGCAGCTTGCCGGGGGATGGGAGTTCACCCCTCCACTTT CASSLPGDGSSPLHF TRBJ1-6 NA TRBV6-5 NA